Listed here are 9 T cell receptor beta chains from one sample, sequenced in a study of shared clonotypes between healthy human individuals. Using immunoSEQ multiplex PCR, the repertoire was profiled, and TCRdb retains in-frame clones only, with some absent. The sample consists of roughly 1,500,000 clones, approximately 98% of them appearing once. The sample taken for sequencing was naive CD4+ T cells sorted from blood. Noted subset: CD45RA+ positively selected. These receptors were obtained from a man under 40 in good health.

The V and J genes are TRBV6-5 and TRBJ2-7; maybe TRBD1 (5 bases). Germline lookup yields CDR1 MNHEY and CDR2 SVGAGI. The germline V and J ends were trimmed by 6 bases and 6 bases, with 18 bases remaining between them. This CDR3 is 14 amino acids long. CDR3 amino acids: CASRRTLLFREQYF. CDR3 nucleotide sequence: TGTGCCAGCAGAAGGACACTTCTTTTTCGCGAGCAGTACTTC.

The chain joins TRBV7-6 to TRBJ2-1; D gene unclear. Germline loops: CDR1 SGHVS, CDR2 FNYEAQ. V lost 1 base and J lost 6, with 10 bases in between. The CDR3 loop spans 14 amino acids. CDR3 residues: CASSLVEDGNEQFF. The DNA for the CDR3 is TGTGCCAGCAGCTTAGTAGAGGACGGCAATGAGCAGTTCTTC.

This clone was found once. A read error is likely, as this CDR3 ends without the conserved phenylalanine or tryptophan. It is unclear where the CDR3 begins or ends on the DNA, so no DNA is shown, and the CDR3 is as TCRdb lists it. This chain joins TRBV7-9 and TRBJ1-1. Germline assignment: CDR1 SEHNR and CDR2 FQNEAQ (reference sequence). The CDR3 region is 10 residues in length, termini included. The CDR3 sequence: CASSLVGITL.

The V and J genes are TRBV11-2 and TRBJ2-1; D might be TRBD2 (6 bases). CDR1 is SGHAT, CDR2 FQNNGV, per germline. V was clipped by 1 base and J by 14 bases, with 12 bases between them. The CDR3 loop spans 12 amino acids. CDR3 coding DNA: TGTGCCAGCAGCTTAGCGGGACGCGGGAAGTTCTTC. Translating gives CASSLAGRGKFF.

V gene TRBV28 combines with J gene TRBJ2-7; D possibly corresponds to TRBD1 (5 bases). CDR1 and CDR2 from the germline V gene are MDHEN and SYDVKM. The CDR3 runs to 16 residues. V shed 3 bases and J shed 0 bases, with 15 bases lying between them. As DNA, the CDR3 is TGTGCCAGCAGTTTTGGGTGGGGCCCGGGCTCCTACGAGCAGTACTTC. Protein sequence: CASSFGWGPGSYEQYF.

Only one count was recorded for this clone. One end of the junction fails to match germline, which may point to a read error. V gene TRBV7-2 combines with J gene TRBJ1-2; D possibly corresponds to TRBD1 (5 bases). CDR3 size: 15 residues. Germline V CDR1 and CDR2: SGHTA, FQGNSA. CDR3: CASTLVAGLESGYTF. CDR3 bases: TGTGCCAGCACCTTAGTGGCAGGGTTAGAGAGTGGCTACACCTTC.

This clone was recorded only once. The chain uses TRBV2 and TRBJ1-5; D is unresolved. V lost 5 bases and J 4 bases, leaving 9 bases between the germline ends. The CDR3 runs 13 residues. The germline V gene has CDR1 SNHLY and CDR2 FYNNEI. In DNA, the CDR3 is TGTGCCAGCAGTCCAGTCGGGAATCAGCCCCAGCATTTT. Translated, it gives CASSPVGNQPQHF.

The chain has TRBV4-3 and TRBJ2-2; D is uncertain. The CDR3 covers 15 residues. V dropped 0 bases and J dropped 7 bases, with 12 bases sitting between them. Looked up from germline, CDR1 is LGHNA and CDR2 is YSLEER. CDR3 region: CASSQDLAVSGELFF. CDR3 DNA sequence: TGCGCCAGCAGCCAAGATCTGGCAGTCAGCGGGGAGCTGTTTTTT.

This CDR3 is CASSQNNEKLFF. As DNA, the CDR3 is TGTGCCAGCAGTCAGAATAATGAAAAACTGTTTTTT. The chain employs TRBV6-5 and TRBJ1-4; D is unresolved. CDR3 size: 12 residues. Trimming took off 5 bases at V and 4 bases at J, with 5 bases between the two ends. Germline values: CDR1 MNHEY, CDR2 SVGAGI.